One and the same sample provided the 28 T cell receptor beta chains below, sequenced in a study of response to subunit inactivated influenza vaccine (dated by TCRdb to the late 2010s). The library was produced with RT-PCR. Sequencing was performed on an Illumina HiSeq 2500. TCRdb ran its own pipeline on the public reads, namely fastp trimming at Q25 and MiXCR clone calling, and kept in-frame beta chains. Records with the same CDR3 protein are collapsed into one entry carrying the most frequent genes and DNA. The sample yields 300,000 to 350,000 distinct CDR3 sequences; approximately 23% were counted once. The ten largest make up approximately 10% of the sample. The sequencing here drew on PBMCs from blood, taken less than 22 months after vaccination. The receptors come from a man aged 50 to 69 who received an inactivated influenza vaccine. Donor details come from another sample of the same person, matched by shared clones.

This clonotype is judged medium-sized. V usage is TRBV29-1 and J usage is TRBJ2-1; D possibly matches TRBD1 or TRBD2 (5 bases each). CDR1 and CDR2 (germline): SQVTM, ANQGSEA. Trimming took 8 bases from V and 3 from J, leaving 17 bases between them. This CDR3 comprises 14 residues. CDR3 residues: CSSEGLGDYNEQFF. The CDR3 DNA is TGCAGCTCTGAGGGGCTAGGTGACTACAATGAGCAGTTCTTC.

The chain couples TRBV12-3 or TRBV12-4 to TRBJ1-1; 11 nucleotides agree with TRBD1. This CDR3 region has 17 residues. After removal of 5 bases from V and 5 bases from J, the junction contained 13 bases not matched to a gene. Here the CDR3 reads CASSEWDRGSGSTEAFF. The CDR3 coding sequence is TGTGCCAGCAGTGAATGGGACAGGGGGTCGGGGTCGACTGAAGCTTTCTTT.

This clonotype was found a few times. CDR3: CASSLMGQGLMNTEAFF. Here the CDR3 DNA reads TGCGCCAGCAGCTTGATGGGACAGGGGTTAATGAACACTGAAGCTTTCTTT. This chain uses TRBV5-1 with TRBJ1-1, with TRBD1 identical over 10 bases. J gave up 0 bases and V 1 base, and 6 bases lay outside the gene matches. Looked up from germline, CDR1 is SGHRS and CDR2 is YFSETQ. This CDR3 spans 17 amino acids.

The chain is built from TRBV7-9 and TRBJ1-1; D gene unclear. The CDR3 sequence is 9 residues long. Trimming stripped 1 base from V and 9 bases from J, with 0 bases between. CDR1 SEHNR and CDR2 FQNEAQ come from the germline V gene (reference sequence). The CDR3 is CASSLEAFF. As DNA, the CDR3 is TGTGCCAGCAGCTTAGAAGCTTTCTTT.

This clonotype is a singleton in its sample. CDR3 residues: CAWSYDVTRQFF. CDR3 DNA sequence: TGTGCCTGGAGTTACGACGTGACTCGGCAGTTCTTC. The gene calls are TRBV30 and TRBJ2-1; D not certain. Germline-derived CDR1 and CDR2 are GTSNPN and SVGIG (reference sequence). This CDR3 comprises 12 residues. With 2 bases removed from V and 12 bases from J, the gap between germline ends came to 14 bases. The full variable domain, its missing parts supplied by reference TRBV30 and TRBJ2-1, is SQTIHQWPATLVQPVGSPLSLECTVEGTSNPNLYWYRQAAGRGLQLLFYSVGIGQISSEVPQNLSASRPQDRQFILSSKKLLLSDSGFYLCAWSYDVTRQFFGPGTRLTVL.

By sample share, this clonotype is medium-sized. The chain recombines TRBV20-1 with TRBJ1-3; no firm D call. Trimming took off 7 bases at V and 0 bases at J, with 7 bases between the two ends. Germline V gene lookup returns CDR1 DFQATT and CDR2 SNEGSKA (reference sequence). The CDR3 sequence is 12 residues long. The CDR3 DNA reads TGCAGTGTTCCTTTCTCTGGAAACACCATATATTTT. Amino acid sequence: CSVPFSGNTIYF.

V usage is TRBV4-2 and J usage is TRBJ1-2; D not resolved. The CDR3 sequence is 13 residues long. Germline values: CDR1 LGHNA, CDR2 YNFKEQ. V lost 2 bases and J lost 6, with 10 bases in between. The CDR3 loop is CASSQRGEDGYTF. CDR3 sequence (DNA): TGTGCCAGCAGCCAACGTGGTGAAGATGGCTACACCTTC.

In its sample, this clonotype was seen a few times. This CDR3 is CASSLGVAPSGETQYF. The DNA of the CDR3 is TGTGCCAGCAGCTTAGGCGTAGCGCCTAGTGGAGAGACCCAGTACTTC. The V call is TRBV7-2, the J call TRBJ2-5; a possible D gene is TRBD2 (5 bases). From germline, CDR1 is SGHTA and CDR2 FQGNSA. Trimming took off 1 base at V and 4 bases at J, with 16 bases between the two ends. CDR3 length equals 16 residues.

This clonotype was detected many times. The V call is TRBV12-3 or TRBV12-4, the J call TRBJ1-4; possibly TRBD1 for D (6 bases). Trimming cost V 6 bases and J 4 bases, with 9 bases left between them. The CDR3 is 13 residues long. CDR3 residues: CASRGGINEKLFF. In nucleotides, the CDR3 is TGTGCCAGCAGAGGGGGGATTAATGAAAAACTGTTTTTT.

The chain uses TRBV4-3 and TRBJ2-3; 8 bases fit TRBD2. Germline loops: CDR1 LGHNA, CDR2 YSLEER. The CDR3 covers 17 residues. Trimming removed 2 bases from V and 0 bases from J; junction bases left unmatched: 7. The CDR3 coding sequence is TGCGCCAGCAGCCAATGGGGGACTAGAAAAAGCACAGATACGCAGTATTTT. It yields the protein CASSQWGTRKSTDTQYF.

The chain joins TRBV12-3 or TRBV12-4 to TRBJ1-5; 9 bases line up with TRBD1. CDR3 length: 14 residues. With 8 bases clipped from V and 7 bases from J, the junction kept 9 bases outside the gene matches. CDR3 nucleotide sequence: TGTGCCAGCGGGACAGGGACGGACTGGCAGCCCCAGCATTTT. This gives the protein CASGTGTDWQPQHF.

The chain couples TRBV19 to TRBJ2-5, with D unclear. The V and J ends lost 7 bases and 2 bases respectively, with 8 bases between them. Germline V gene sequence: CDR1 LNHDA, CDR2 SQIVND (reference sequence). The CDR3 is 12 amino acids. CDR3 amino acids: CASMSQQETQYF. CDR3 nucleotide sequence: TGTGCCAGTATGAGTCAGCAAGAGACCCAGTACTTC.

The chain uses TRBV12-3 or TRBV12-4 and TRBJ2-3; 7 nucleotides line up with TRBD2. The CDR3 totals 14 residues. With V trimmed by 7 bases and J by 0 bases, 4 bases remained unmatched. In DNA, the CDR3 is TGTGCCAGCACCAAAGCGGGGAGCACAGATACGCAGTATTTT. Amino acids: CASTKAGSTDTQYF.

The chain recombines TRBV14 with TRBJ2-1, with TRBD2 matching over 11 bases. Germline CDR1 reads SGHDN; CDR2 reads FVKESK. The CDR3 runs to 16 residues. V was pared by 4 bases and J by 4 bases, with 6 bases of the junction left unmatched. The CDR3 DNA reads as TGTGCCAGCAGCCCGCCGGGACTAGCGGCTTACAATGAGCAGTTCTTC. Encoded protein: CASSPPGLAAYNEQFF.

This clonotype was observed a few times. The chain employs TRBV28 and TRBJ1-5, with 7 bases aligning to TRBD1. The CDR3 runs to 14 residues. Germline V lookup: CDR1 MDHEN, CDR2 SYDVKM. Trimming at V came to 2 bases and at J to 7 bases, leaving 5 bases not matched to a gene. For the CDR3, the DNA is TGTGCCAGCAGTTTAGGGGACAGAAGACAGCCCCAGCATTTT. Translation: CASSLGDRRQPQHF.

This clonotype was found many times. The chain joins TRBV5-1 to TRBJ1-1; the D gene is possibly TRBD1 (6 bases). Deletions cut 5 bases from V and 1 base from J, with 9 bases between. From germline, CDR1 is SGHRS and CDR2 YFSETQ. The CDR3 has 13 amino acids. CDR3 in amino acids: CASRMTGNTEAFF. CDR3 in DNA: TGCGCCAGCAGAATGACAGGGAACACTGAAGCTTTCTTT. Variable domain in full (rest from reference TRBV5-1 and TRBJ1-1): KAGVTQTPRYLIKTRGQQVTLSCSPISGHRSVSWYQQTPGQGLQFLFEYFSETQRNKGNFPGRFSGRQFSNSRSEMNVSTLELGDSALYLCASRMTGNTEAFFGQGTRLTVV.

V is TRBV5-6 and J is TRBJ1-1, with 11 bases fitting TRBD1. The CDR3 has 15 amino acids. Losses at the gene ends were 0 bases for V and 4 bases for J; bases not matched to a gene: 2. CDR1 and CDR2 from the germline V gene are SGHDT and YYEEEE. The CDR3 DNA reads TGTGCCAGCAGCTTGGGGGACAGGGGGTTCACTGAAGCTTTCTTT. It codes for CASSLGDRGFTEAFF.

The chain is built from TRBV4-3 and TRBJ1-4; no firm D call. With 0 bases removed from V and 7 bases from J, the gap between germline ends came to 24 bases. Germline CDR1 reads LGHNA; CDR2 reads YSLEER. The CDR3 runs 19 residues. CDR3 region: CASSQDFPPSSGRGEKLFF. CDR3 in DNA: TGCGCCAGCAGCCAAGATTTCCCCCCCTCGAGCGGGCGCGGTGAAAAACTGTTTTTT.

This clonotype was picked up a small number of times. V and J are TRBV10-3 and TRBJ1-3; possibly TRBD1 for D (5 bases). This CDR3 comprises 15 residues. Looked up from germline, CDR1 is ENHRY and CDR2 is SYGVKD. V was cut by 0 bases and J by 4 bases, with 10 bases left in between. Here the CDR3 reads CAISESGQGGNTIYF. Written as DNA, the CDR3 is TGTGCCATCAGTGAGTCTGGGCAGGGCGGAAACACCATATATTTT.

This clonotype was observed at least ten times. CDR3 coding DNA: TGTGCCAGCAGTATGGCAGAGGGGGGCAATCAGCCCCAGCATTTT. It is translated as CASSMAEGGNQPQHF. The chain employs TRBV6-1 and TRBJ1-5; D perhaps matches TRBD1 (6 bases). The CDR3 has 15 residues. V was pared by 5 bases and J by 2 bases, with 13 bases between. The V gene's germline CDR1 is MNHNS and CDR2 SASEGT.

This clonotype has a count of ten or more. The genes are TRBV7-2 and TRBJ1-5, with D unclear. There are 14 residues in the CDR3. Germline V gene lookup returns CDR1 SGHTA and CDR2 FQGNSA. Trimming cost V 1 base and J 2 bases, with 6 bases left between them. The CDR3 reads CASSLVFRNQPQHF. In nucleotides, the CDR3 is TGTGCCAGCAGCTTAGTTTTTCGCAATCAGCCCCAGCATTTT. The full variable domain, completed using reference TRBV7-2 and TRBJ1-5, is GAGVSQSPSNKVTEKGKDVELRCDPISGHTALYWYRQSLGQGLEFLIYFQGNSAPDKSGLPSDRFSAERTGGSVSTLTIQRTQQEDSAVYLCASSLVFRNQPQHFGDGTRLSIL.

There are a few counts of this clonotype. The CDR3 nucleotides are TGTGCCAGCAGACCGGCCTCTGGAAACACCATATATTTT. Amino acids: CASRPASGNTIYF. The gene calls are TRBV7-2 and TRBJ1-3; D is uncertain. There are 13 residues in the CDR3. CDR1 is SGHTA and CDR2 is FQGNSA in the germline V gene. Trimming removed 6 bases from V and 0 bases from J, with 6 bases in between.

This clonotype was detected a few times. The chain links TRBV19 to TRBJ1-5; a possible D gene is TRBD1 (6 bases). This CDR3 is 15 amino acids long. Trimming stripped 5 bases from V and 3 bases from J, with 14 bases between. Germline V lookup: CDR1 LNHDA, CDR2 SQIVND (reference sequence). The CDR3 DNA reads as TGTGCCAGTAGTTTGGGGGGGCAGGACAATCAGCCCCAGCATTTT. This encodes CASSLGGQDNQPQHF.

This clonotype was counted ten times or more. The CDR3 region is CASSPWETNYGYTF. The DNA of the CDR3 is TGTGCCAGCAGCCCCTGGGAGACCAACTATGGCTACACCTTC. The rearrangement links TRBV7-9 to TRBJ1-2, with D unclear. Trimming pared 5 bases from V and 2 bases from J, leaving 12 bases between. Germline V gene data show CDR1 as SEHNR and CDR2 as FQNEAQ (reference sequence). The CDR3 sequence is 14 residues long.

The chain has TRBV20-1 and TRBJ1-2; possibly TRBD1 for D (5 bases). The CDR3 extends over 13 amino acids. CDR1 is DFQATT and CDR2 is SNEGSKA in the germline V gene (reference sequence). Trimming took off 5 bases at V and 7 bases at J, with 17 bases between the two ends. CDR3 sequence reads: CSAAPRAGSGYTF. In DNA, the CDR3 is TGCAGTGCTGCCCCCAGGGCAGGGAGTGGCTACACCTTC.

The chain recombines TRBV28 with TRBJ2-5; no clear D. This CDR3 is built from 13 residues. V was trimmed by 5 bases and J by 2 bases, leaving 9 bases between them. In germline, CDR1 is MDHEN, CDR2 SYDVKM. The CDR3: CASSGFPQETQYF. DNA for the CDR3: TGTGCCAGCAGTGGGTTCCCTCAAGAGACCCAGTACTTC.

The chain carries TRBV9 and TRBJ1-4; D gene unclear. With 4 bases removed from V and 5 bases from J, the gap between germline ends came to 18 bases. Germline V lookup: CDR1 SGDLS, CDR2 YYNGEE. The CDR3 length is 16 residues. The CDR3 is CASSPRGQATNEKLFF. In DNA form, the CDR3 reads TGTGCCAGCAGCCCCCGGGGTCAGGCTACCAATGAAAAACTGTTTTTT.

This clonotype was detected ten times or more. The gene calls are TRBV6-2 or TRBV6-3 and TRBJ1-5; D unresolved. The CDR3 consists of 12 residues. Germline CDR1 reads MNHEY; CDR2 reads SVGEGT. V gave up 2 bases and J gave up 6 bases, with 5 bases separating them. The chain's CDR3 is CASSYPTQPQHF. The CDR3, as DNA: TGTGCCAGCAGTTACCCGACTCAGCCCCAGCATTTT.